This T cell receptor (beta chain) was found in a study of cytomegalovirus exposure and HLA in healthy donors. Study as a whole: Within an early data release were around 87 million unique TCRs drawn from HLA-typed donors.

General study points: Some segments of the V type, notably TRBV6-2 and TRBV6-3, were excluded as indistinguishable. Trimming of TCR beta V- and J-genes showed a link, identified in a later analysis, to a missense DCLRE1C variant.

This clone was seen a few times. What it binds is not known. With 60 Vbeta and 13 Jbeta primers, the PCR was carried out. Clones were read by immunoSEQ multiplex PCR, and TCRdb kept only the in-frame ones, dropping some. The table lists under 200,000 clones, around 80% of them singletons. This CDR3 is 15 amino acids long. CDR1 is SGHRS and CDR2 is YFSETQ in the germline V gene. Unmatched junction bases numbered 9, after V lost 6 bases and J lost 2 bases. Sequencing was carried out using PBMCs. The sequence was obtained from a female donor in good health and CMV-seronegative. This rearrangement joins TRBV5-1 to TRBJ2-7, with 9 bases aligning to TRBD1. The CDR3 coding sequence is TGCGCCAGCAACCTAGGACAGGGGTCCACCTACGAGCAGTACTTC. Encoded protein: CASNLGQGSTYEQYF. Variable domain in full (rest from reference TRBV5-1 and TRBJ2-7): KAGVTQTPRYLIKTRGQQVTLSCSPISGHRSVSWYQQTPGQGLQFLFEYFSETQRNKGNFPGRFSGRQFSNSRSEMNVSTLELGDSALYLCASNLGQGSTYEQYFGPGTRLTVT.